Listed here are 19 T cell receptor beta chains from one sample, sequenced in a study of T cell repertoires in cytomegalovirus infection (dated by TCRdb to the late 2010s). No antigen is known for these receptors. This specimen's treatment or condition label, per the study, means: in vitro stimulation with specific CMV peptide epitopes to enrich CMV-specific T cells. Sequencing used an Illumina HiSeq 1500. TCRdb itself trimmed the public reads at Q25 with fastp, ran MiXCR and retained productive beta chains. Each entry is one CDR3 protein sequence, shown with its most common DNA and genes. The sample contains some 920,000 distinct CDR3 sequences, 31% of them found a single time. The leading ten clones occupy about 14% of the sample. Sequenced material: cultured CD8+ T cells from PBMCs, taken from culture after CMV antigen stimulation. The receptors come from a human donor in good health (CMV status not recorded). Some clones in this sample may be carry-over from other donors' samples.

This clonotype was counted at least ten times. V is TRBV7-2 and J is TRBJ2-3, with D possibly being TRBD1 (6 bases). Germline values: CDR1 SGHTA, CDR2 FQGNSA. This CDR3 comprises 14 residues. Trimming took off 1 base at V and 3 bases at J, with 8 bases between the two ends. CDR3 bases: TGTGCCAGCAGCTTAGAGGGGGAGACAGATACGCAGTATTTT. Its protein is CASSLEGETDTQYF.

In this sample, this clonotype turned up a few times. The rearrangement joins TRBV14 to TRBJ2-1; no reliable D call. The germline gives CDR1 SGHDN, CDR2 FVKESK. Deletions cut 1 base from V and 6 bases from J, with 7 bases between. The CDR3 length is 13 residues. As DNA, the CDR3 is TGTGCCAGCAGCCAAGCCCCGCGCAATGAGCAGTTCTTC. Its protein product is CASSQAPRNEQFF.

V is TRBV9 and J is TRBJ1-1; no reliable D call. This CDR3 comprises 13 residues. Germline V gene data show CDR1 as SGDLS and CDR2 as YYNGEE. The V end lost 0 bases, the J end lost 6 bases, and 9 bases lay between the germline ends. The CDR3 loop reads CASSVGGMAEAFF. The CDR3 DNA is TGTGCCAGCAGCGTAGGGGGTATGGCTGAAGCTTTCTTT.

The gene calls are TRBV7-6 and TRBJ2-1; D might be TRBD1 (6 bases). The CDR3 extends over 13 amino acids. Trimming shortened V by 3 bases and J by 8 bases, and 11 bases separated the two germline ends. From germline, CDR1 is SGHVS and CDR2 FNYEAQ. The CDR3 sequence is CASSFEGVDEQFF. CDR3 coding DNA: TGTGCCAGCAGCTTCGAGGGGGTGGATGAGCAGTTCTTC.

The rearrangement joins TRBV19 to TRBJ2-3; D not resolved. V was shortened by 3 bases and J by 4 bases, with 8 bases between the two germline ends. Germline lookup yields CDR1 LNHDA and CDR2 SQIVND (reference sequence). The CDR3 runs to 13 residues. CDR3: CASSIWIADTQYF. The CDR3 DNA is TGTGCCAGTAGTATCTGGATTGCAGATACGCAGTATTTT.

J is TRBJ1-4 and V is TRBV19; 9 bases are a match to TRBD1. The ends lost 4 bases at V and 6 bases at J; junction bases unmatched: 3. Germline V gives CDR1 LNHDA, CDR2 SQIVND (reference sequence). The CDR3 is 14 amino acids. The CDR3 sequence: CASSKRDRDEKLFF. CDR3 nucleotide sequence: TGTGCCAGTAGTAAACGGGACAGGGATGAAAAACTGTTTTTT.

This clonotype has a handful of counts. The chain uses TRBV28 and TRBJ1-2; tentative D call: TRBD1 (6 bases). V lost 2 bases, J lost 2 bases, and 12 bases lay in between. The CDR3 loop spans 15 amino acids. Germline lookup yields CDR1 MDHEN and CDR2 SYDVKM. This CDR3 is CASSLTTGRNYGYTF. CDR3 nucleotides: TGTGCCAGCAGTTTAACCACAGGGAGAAACTATGGCTACACCTTC.

The V call is TRBV4-1, the J call TRBJ1-5; TRBD1 is a possible D gene (5 bases). CDR3 length equals 14 residues. CDR1 and CDR2 from the germline V gene are MGHRA and YSYEKL. Trimming removed 0 bases at V and 11 bases at J, with 14 bases between. This chain's CDR3 is CASSQEGDGLTQHF. The CDR3 DNA follows: TGCGCCAGCAGCCAAGAGGGGGACGGATTGACCCAGCATTTT.

This clonotype was seen a handful of times. The V call is TRBV4-1, the J call TRBJ1-1; no clear D gene. Germline V gene sequence: CDR1 MGHRA, CDR2 YSYEKL. The V and J ends lost 3 bases and 8 bases respectively, with 13 bases between them. The CDR3 runs 13 residues. The CDR3 DNA follows: TGCGCCAGCAGCCAGGACCCGGTGCAGGAAGCTTTCTTT. The encoded protein is CASSQDPVQEAFF.

The DNA of the CDR3 is TGCAGTGCTAGCCCCCTTTGGACGGGGGGGCAAGATACGCAGTATTTT. Amino acid sequence: CSASPLWTGGQDTQYF. The rearrangement links TRBV20-1 to TRBJ2-3; 8 nucleotides agree with TRBD2. The ends lost 3 bases at V and 5 bases at J; junction bases unmatched: 13. The CDR3 spans 16 residues. The germline gives CDR1 DFQATT, CDR2 SNEGSKA (reference sequence).

The sample holds many counts of this clonotype. The CDR3 is CASSLEGEETQYF. The CDR3, as DNA: TGTGCCAGCAGCTTAGAGGGAGAGGAGACCCAGTACTTC. The rearrangement links TRBV7-2 to TRBJ2-5; the D gene is possibly TRBD2 (5 bases). Trimming stripped 1 base from V and 5 bases from J, with 8 bases between. The length of the CDR3 is 13 residues. Germline V CDR1 and CDR2: SGHTA, FQGNSA.

J is TRBJ2-1 and V is TRBV24-1, with a possible D match to TRBD1 (6 bases). This CDR3 comprises 16 residues. V lost 7 bases and J lost 6, with 21 bases in between. Germline CDR1 is KGHDR and CDR2 is SFDVKD. CDR3 bases: TGTGCCACCAGCGATATGAACGGGCTAGGGGGCAATGAGCAGTTCTTC. It translates to CATSDMNGLGGNEQFF.

The J gene is TRBJ1-1, the V gene TRBV12-3 or TRBV12-4; possible D gene TRBD1, 6 bases. The CDR3 has 15 amino acids. V was clipped by 3 bases and J by 3 bases, with 14 bases between them. The CDR3 protein is CASSLWDTPDTEAFF. CDR3 DNA: TGTGCCAGCAGTTTGTGGGACACCCCAGACACTGAAGCTTTCTTT.

The chain combines TRBV19 with TRBJ1-1; possible D gene TRBD1, 5 bases. CDR3 length equals 15 residues. Germline CDR1 is LNHDA and CDR2 is SQIVND (reference sequence). V shed 2 bases and J shed 0 bases, with 10 bases lying between them. CDR3 region: CASSIPNRLNTEAFF. As DNA, the CDR3 is TGTGCCAGTAGTATACCCAACAGGCTGAACACTGAAGCTTTCTTT.

The V and J genes are TRBV6-8 and TRBJ1-1, with D unresolved. Trimming took off 0 bases at V and 0 bases at J, with 11 bases between the two ends. The CDR3 extends over 16 amino acids. CDR1 is MNHGY, CDR2 SAAAGT, per germline. Here the CDR3 reads CASSYSKRGMNTEAFF. Written as DNA, the CDR3 is TGTGCCAGCAGTTACTCGAAACGGGGAATGAACACTGAAGCTTTCTTT.

The genes are TRBV7-9 and TRBJ1-2, with D tentatively TRBD1 (6 bases). This CDR3 has 15 residues. V was clipped by 1 base and J by 0 bases, with 9 bases between them. In germline, CDR1 is SEHNR, CDR2 FQNEAQ (reference sequence). CDR3 sequence reads: CASSLVSGANYGYTF. The CDR3, as DNA: TGTGCCAGCAGCTTAGTCTCAGGGGCTAACTATGGCTACACCTTC.

The chain carries TRBV20-1 and TRBJ2-5; maybe TRBD2 (6 bases). V lost 5 bases and J 5 bases, leaving 21 bases between the germline ends. Germline V gene data show CDR1 as DFQATT and CDR2 as SNEGSKA (reference sequence). The CDR3 has 15 amino acids. The CDR3 sequence: CSAFHRESGRETQYF. For the CDR3, the DNA is TGCAGTGCTTTTCACCGGGAGTCAGGGCGGGAGACCCAGTACTTC.

V gene TRBV7-2 combines with J gene TRBJ2-1; D possibly matches TRBD1 or TRBD2 (5 bases each). Germline CDR1 and CDR2: SGHTA and FQGNSA. CDR3 size: 15 residues. The V end was cut by 7 bases, the J end by 1 base, with 14 bases between. The CDR3 coding sequence is TGTGCCAGCACCTACCGGGACGTATCCTACAATGAGCAGTTCTTC. It yields the protein CASTYRDVSYNEQFF.

This chain uses TRBV27 with TRBJ1-2; D is possibly TRBD1 (5 bases). Trimming removed 8 bases from V and 6 bases from J, with 13 bases in between. The CDR3 loop spans 12 amino acids. Germline-derived CDR1 and CDR2 are MNHEY and SMNVEV (reference sequence). The CDR3 protein is CASRPSGNGYTF. The CDR3 bases are TGTGCCAGCCGACCCTCAGGGAATGGCTACACCTTC.